One sample yielded the 7 T cell receptor beta chains listed below, sequenced in a study of long-term antiretroviral therapy in people with HIV. immunoSEQ v3.0 was run at survey level. Clones were sequenced by immunoSEQ multiplex PCR, and TCRdb holds only the in-frame ones, with some missing. The sample shows roughly 21,000 clones, around 80% of them seen only once. Here the sequenced sample was unsorted PBMCs, taken 0.2 years after starting antiretroviral therapy. The receptors shown here come from a woman aged 25-40 years with HIV.

The rearrangement uses TRBV7-2 and TRBJ2-5; TRBD2 might be the D (5 bases). Germline lookup yields CDR1 SGHTA and CDR2 FQGNSA. V was cut by 2 bases and J by 3 bases, with 10 bases left in between. This CDR3 spans 14 amino acids. In DNA form, the CDR3 reads TGTGCCAGCAGCTTAATAAGCGGCGAAGAGACCCAGTACTTC. It translates to CASSLISGEETQYF.

The J gene is TRBJ1-1, the V gene TRBV6-5, with 9 bases lining up with TRBD1. The CDR3 sequence is 15 residues long. Germline assignment: CDR1 MNHEY and CDR2 SVGAGI. The J segment lost 7 bases and the V segment lost 5 bases, leaving 11 bases of the junction unmatched. The CDR3 DNA is TGTGCCAGCAGTCGACCGACAGGGGGAGGTGGTGAAGCTTTCTTT. Translation gives CASSRPTGGGGEAFF.

This clone has only one observation. This chain joins TRBV29-1 and TRBJ2-1; a possible D gene is TRBD1 (5 bases). Germline-derived CDR1 and CDR2 are SQVTM and ANQGSEA. V lost 7 bases to trimming and J lost 5 bases, with 15 bases between them. The CDR3 covers 13 residues. CDR3 nucleotides: TGCAGCGCCCGAAACAGGTCCCACAATGAGCAGTTCTTC. It specifies CSARNRSHNEQFF.

The chain links TRBV7-2 to TRBJ2-5; 9 bases are shared with TRBD1. J lost 5 bases, V lost 7 bases, and 8 bases had no gene match. The CDR3 has 14 residues. CDR1 and CDR2 (germline): SGHTA, FQGNSA. The CDR3 sequence: CASMTGGRAETQYF. The CDR3 DNA reads TGTGCCAGCATGACAGGGGGTCGGGCTGAGACCCAGTACTTC. The full variable domain, completed using reference TRBV7-2 and TRBJ2-5, is GAGVSQSPSNKVTEKGKDVELRCDPISGHTALYWYRQSLGQGLEFLIYFQGNSAPDKSGLPSDRFSAERTGGSVSTLTIQRTQQEDSAVYLCASMTGGRAETQYFGPGTRLLVL.

This chain links TRBV4-1 with TRBJ1-5; possibly TRBD1 for D (5 bases). CDR3 length: 16 residues. V was pared by 1 base and J by 3 bases, with 13 bases between. Germline values: CDR1 MGHRA, CDR2 YSYEKL. CDR3 sequence (DNA): TGCGCCAGCAGCCAAGGGATTGGGACGGTCAATCAGCCCCAGCATTTT. Its protein product is CASSQGIGTVNQPQHF.

The chain joins TRBV9 to TRBJ1-1; a possible D gene is TRBD1 (5 bases). V was shortened by 7 bases and J by 0 bases, with 16 bases between the two germline ends. This CDR3 spans 15 amino acids. CDR1 is SGDLS and CDR2 is YYNGEE in the germline V gene. The CDR3 nucleotides are TGTGCCAGCTCTAACACCGGGACCTTGAACACTGAAGCTTTCTTT. Amino acids: CASSNTGTLNTEAFF.

The genes are TRBV19 and TRBJ1-1; D gene unclear. The germline V gene has CDR1 LNHDA and CDR2 SQIVND (reference sequence). The germline V and J ends were trimmed by 3 bases and 1 base, with 9 bases remaining between them. This CDR3 has 14 amino acids. The DNA for the CDR3 is TGTGCCAGTAGTATTGAAACAGAGAACACTGAAGCTTTCTTT. Protein sequence: CASSIETENTEAFF.